Only one count was recorded for the clone carrying this T cell receptor (beta chain). The germline gives CDR1 SGDLS, CDR2 YYNGEE. The CDR3 is 14 amino acids. V lost 0 bases, J lost 6 bases, and 7 bases lay in between. This record comes from a study of blood T cell repertoires in COVID-19. TCRdb's table, derived via immunoSEQ multiplex PCR, lists solely in-frame clones and lacks some. Among about 200,000 clones listed, 80% were seen once. The chain joins TRBV9 to TRBJ1-6; no definite D call. This receptor was obtained from a human donor in a cohort sampled during active COVID-19. The sequencing sample was made of peripheral blood. The CDR3 DNA follows: TGTGCCAGCAGCGTAGGTCAATTTAATTCACCCCTCCACTTT. This translates into CASSVGQFNSPLHF.